The 23 T cell receptor beta chains below come from one sample, sequenced in a study of metastatic and nonmetastatic thyroid tumors. No patient received treatment before thyroid surgery. TCRdb reanalyzed the PCR reads with MiXCR. The sample has fewer than 20,000 clones, roughly 4% seen once. The specimen was tumor tissue. Receptor source: a female donor with papillary thyroid cancer or a benign thyroid nodule (not recorded which). Some clones in this sample may be carry-over from other donors' samples.

In this sample, this clone turned up a few times. The chain joins TRBV19 to TRBJ1-5, with TRBD1 matching over 7 bases. The length of the CDR3 is 14 residues. Germline V gene sequence: CDR1 LNHDA, CDR2 SQIVND (reference sequence). Unmatched junction bases numbered 8, after V lost 4 bases and J lost 8 bases. The CDR3 nucleotides read TGTGCCAGTAGTACCGGACAGGACGTTGAGCCCCAGCATTTT. It codes for CASSTGQDVEPQHF.

The V call is TRBV12-3 or TRBV12-4, the J call TRBJ2-7; 10 positions match TRBD2. This CDR3 comprises 15 residues. Unmatched junction bases numbered 6, after V lost 3 bases and J lost 4 bases. As DNA, the CDR3 is TGTGCCAGCAGTTTTTCGGTTAGCGGGAGGTACGAGCAGTACTTC. As protein: CASSFSVSGRYEQYF.

This chain connects TRBV6-9 to TRBJ1-1; no clear D. The CDR3 runs to 14 residues. CDR1 is MNHGY, CDR2 SVAAGI, per germline. The V end lost 3 bases, the J end lost 1 base, and 9 bases lay between the germline ends. The CDR3 region is CASSYGRQNTEAFF. The CDR3 DNA reads TGTGCCAGCAGTTACGGCAGGCAGAACACTGAAGCTTTCTTT.

At least ten counts were recorded for this clone. CDR3 bases: TGCGCCAGCAGCCCGGACGTCAGCTACACCGGGGAGCTGTTTTTT. It translates to CASSPDVSYTGELFF. This chain connects TRBV5-1 to TRBJ2-2; D is unclear. Germline V gene sequence: CDR1 SGHRS, CDR2 YFSETQ. V lost 4 bases to trimming and J lost 3 bases, with 13 bases between them. This CDR3 is 15 amino acids long.

This clone came up many times. The rearrangement joins TRBV7-3 to TRBJ2-1; no clear D. Trimming pared 2 bases from V and 5 bases from J, leaving 10 bases between. Germline CDR1 reads SGHTA; CDR2 reads FQGTGA. The CDR3 is 14 residues long. CDR3 coding DNA: TGTGCCAGCAGCTTATTAGGCGGAAACAATGAGCAGTTCTTC. It is translated as CASSLLGGNNEQFF.

This clone is labeled as large. This rearrangement joins TRBV6-1 to TRBJ2-7; no firm D call. Germline-derived CDR1 and CDR2 are MNHNS and SASEGT. Trimming took 5 bases from V and 3 from J, leaving 23 bases between them. This CDR3 has 17 residues. The CDR3 loop is CASSTFGSGNYNYEQYF. CDR3 coding DNA: TGTGCCAGCAGTACCTTTGGGTCCGGTAATTACAACTACGAGCAGTACTTC.

This clone is termed medium-sized (0.01 to 0.1%). V gene TRBV2 combines with J gene TRBJ1-1; possibly TRBD1 for D (6 bases). Deletions cut 4 bases from V and 3 bases from J, with 15 bases between. Germline V gene data show CDR1 as SNHLY and CDR2 as FYNNEI. The CDR3 sequence is 15 residues long. The CDR3 spells CASSVQGIGYTEAFF. The CDR3 DNA is TGTGCCAGCAGTGTGCAGGGGATCGGGTACACTGAAGCTTTCTTT.

V gene TRBV20-1 combines with J gene TRBJ2-1; 15 nucleotides match TRBD2. This CDR3 has 16 residues. The junction had 9 bases not matched to a gene; V was cut back by 6 bases and J by 6 bases. Germline values: CDR1 DFQATT, CDR2 SNEGSKA (reference sequence). CDR3 sequence: CSAGGTSGRFRNEQFF. CDR3 nucleotides: TGCAGTGCCGGCGGGACTAGCGGGAGGTTTCGCAATGAGCAGTTCTTC.

This clone was detected a few times. The J gene is TRBJ2-7, the V gene TRBV6-1; D perhaps matches TRBD1 (5 bases). In germline, CDR1 is MNHNS, CDR2 SASEGT. This CDR3 contains 14 residues. Trimming cost V 7 bases and J 3 bases, with 16 bases left between them. The CDR3 DNA reads as TGTGCCAGCACAGGCAGACAGCCCGTCTACGAGCAGTACTTC. It yields the protein CASTGRQPVYEQYF.

The CDR3 spells CASSPPLDTDTQYF. Here the CDR3 DNA reads TGTGCCAGCTCACCACCGTTAGACACAGATACGCAGTATTTT. The V and J genes are TRBV18 and TRBJ2-3; D not resolved. The CDR3 runs to 14 residues. CDR1 is KGHSH and CDR2 is LQKENI in the germline V gene. The V end was cut by 0 bases, the J end by 2 bases, with 6 bases between.

The chain combines TRBV28 with TRBJ1-5, with a possible D match to TRBD1 (6 bases). Trimming removed 6 bases from V and 5 bases from J, with 14 bases in between. The germline CDR1 and CDR2 sequences are MDHEN and SYDVKM. CDR3 length: 14 residues. The CDR3 DNA reads as TGTGCCAGCAGACCGACAGGTAACCATCAGCCCCAGCATTTT. Its protein product is CASRPTGNHQPQHF.

This clone was recorded a few times. This chain connects TRBV6-2 or TRBV6-3 to TRBJ1-1; the D is unclear. The CDR3 covers 13 residues. V dropped 4 bases and J dropped 1 base, with 7 bases sitting between them. The germline gives CDR1 MNHEY, CDR2 SVGEGT. CDR3 coding DNA: TGTGCCAGCAGTTTTACAGAGAACACTGAAGCTTTCTTT. It is translated as CASSFTENTEAFF.

The chain has TRBV20-1 and TRBJ1-5; possible D gene TRBD1, 6 bases. The CDR3 covers 14 residues. Trimming took off 0 bases at V and 6 bases at J, with 12 bases between the two ends. Looked up from germline, CDR1 is DFQATT and CDR2 is SNEGSKA (reference sequence). The CDR3: CSARDSRGRQPQHF. For the CDR3, the DNA is TGCAGTGCTAGAGATTCGCGGGGGCGTCAGCCCCAGCATTTT.

This clone was detected a few times. Here the CDR3 reads CASSPRLAGAYEQYF. CDR3 nucleotide sequence: TGTGCCAGCAGTCCCAGACTAGCGGGAGCCTACGAGCAGTACTTC. The rearrangement links TRBV12-3 or TRBV12-4 to TRBJ2-7, with 12 bases lining up with TRBD2. The CDR3 has 15 residues. The trim removed 5 bases at V and 2 bases at J, leaving 4 bases unmatched.

The gene calls are TRBV5-1 and TRBJ2-2, with 14 bases matching TRBD2. CDR1 is SGHRS and CDR2 is YFSETQ in the germline V gene. CDR3 size: 17 residues. The trim removed 2 bases at V and 6 bases at J, leaving 6 bases unmatched. CDR3 nucleotide sequence: TGCGCCAGCAGCTTAGGGACTAGCGGGAGAGGTTCCGGGGAGCTGTTTTTT. Its protein product is CASSLGTSGRGSGELFF.

V usage is TRBV12-3 or TRBV12-4 and J usage is TRBJ2-3; possibly TRBD1 or TRBD2 for D (5 bases each). The V and J ends lost 10 bases and 0 bases respectively, with 14 bases between them. The CDR3 runs 14 residues. The CDR3 here is CATSGAGSTDTQYF. CDR3 DNA sequence: TGTGCCACCTCCGGGGCAGGGAGCACAGATACGCAGTATTTT.

This clone was detected only a few times. The V and J genes are TRBV6-5 and TRBJ2-7, with 8 bases aligning to TRBD1. The CDR3 covers 15 residues. The germline V gene has CDR1 MNHEY and CDR2 SVGAGI. V shed 4 bases, J shed 1 base, and the junction held 6 bases outside the gene matches. The CDR3 reads CASSWDRTNSYEQYF. The CDR3 DNA sequence: TGTGCCAGCAGTTGGGACAGGACCAATTCCTACGAGCAGTACTTC.

In DNA, the CDR3 is TGTGCCAGCAACCTCCGTGGGCAGGTTGAAGTCCACGAGCAGTACTTC. This encodes CASNLRGQVEVHEQYF. This chain joins TRBV6-4 and TRBJ2-7; D remains ambiguous. CDR3 length equals 16 residues. Germline V CDR1 and CDR2: MRHNA, SNTAGT. V was shortened by 7 bases and J by 5 bases, with 24 bases between the two germline ends.

This clone has a handful of counts. The J gene is TRBJ2-7, the V gene TRBV10-3; TRBD2 aligns across 9 bases. This CDR3 has 14 amino acids. The ends lost 8 bases at V and 3 bases at J; junction bases unmatched: 8. Germline CDR1 is ENHRY and CDR2 is SYGVKD. DNA of the CDR3: TGTGCCATCGGTTCTAGCGGGGCCCACTACGAGCAGTACTTC. It translates to CAIGSSGAHYEQYF.

This clone was picked up a small number of times. This chain uses TRBV28 with TRBJ1-5; a possible D gene is TRBD1 (6 bases). V was shortened by 8 bases and J by 5 bases, with 10 bases between the two germline ends. This CDR3 has 12 residues. CDR1 MDHEN and CDR2 SYDVKM come from the germline V gene. CDR3 region: CASQTGYQPQHF. The CDR3, as DNA: TGTGCCAGCCAAACAGGGTATCAGCCCCAGCATTTT.

This clone was observed a few times. The chain carries TRBV4-1 and TRBJ1-1; tentative D call: TRBD1 (5 bases). The CDR3 runs 16 residues. Trimming took 0 bases from V and 1 from J, leaving 12 bases between them. Germline-derived CDR1 and CDR2 are MGHRA and YSYEKL. This chain's CDR3 is CASSQDKYRKNTEAFF. The CDR3 coding sequence is TGCGCCAGCAGCCAAGATAAATACAGGAAGAACACTGAAGCTTTCTTT.

This clone is medium-sized. The chain is built from TRBV7-2 and TRBJ2-5; D ambiguous. The germline CDR1 and CDR2 sequences are SGHTA and FQGNSA. The CDR3 has 15 residues. Deletions cut 1 base from V and 5 bases from J, with 14 bases between. The CDR3 sequence is CASSLVWVATETQYF. In DNA form, the CDR3 reads TGTGCCAGCAGCTTAGTTTGGGTCGCCACGGAGACCCAGTACTTC.

This clone came up many times. The chain links TRBV27 to TRBJ2-2; D may match TRBD1 or TRBD2 (6 bases each). CDR1 and CDR2 (germline): MNHEY, SMNVEV (reference sequence). The CDR3 has 16 amino acids. Trimming removed 3 bases from V and 1 base from J, with 12 bases in between. The CDR3 region has the DNA TGTGCCAGCAGTTTTCTCCGGGGGCAGAACACCGGGGAGCTGTTTTTT. It yields the protein CASSFLRGQNTGELFF.